This T cell receptor (beta chain) was observed in a study of T cell responses to AZD1222 COVID-19 vaccine. Study details: Second doses were pooled across both intervals (about 4 or about 12 weeks).

Study conclusions and caveats: Along spike, vaccine-associated CD4 TCRs were found throughout, with dominance at 160-218 and 743-854.

Germline assignment: CDR1 MRHNA and CDR2 SNTAGT. Trimming removed 5 bases from V and 6 bases from J; junction bases left unmatched: 9. The CDR3 spans 16 residues. TCRdb keeps only in-frame clones here, not all; method: immunoSEQ multiplex PCR. The sample consists of roughly 100,000 clones, over 70% of them appearing once. Note on this clone: Antigen: not known.

The source was peripheral blood, collected on day 0 of AZD1222 vaccination. This receptor was taken from an adult in good health. The chain couples TRBV6-4 to TRBJ2-1; 11 bases are a match to TRBD1. CDR3 DNA: TGTGCCAGCAGTTCCCAACCGGGACAGGGGGTCAATGAGCAGTTCTTC. Its protein product is CASSSQPGQGVNEQFF.